This T cell receptor (beta chain) was retrieved from a study of T cell responses to AZD1222 COVID-19 vaccine. Generated by immunoSEQ multiplex PCR, the TCRdb table keeps only in-frame clones and is missing some. In the table there are approximately 180,000 clones, approximately 92% of which are singletons. CDR3 size: 14 residues. V gave up 0 bases and J gave up 0 bases, with 5 bases separating them. CDR1 is MNHEY and CDR2 is SVGEGT in the germline V gene. With respect to this clone: Its antigen is as yet unknown.

General observations from the study: Repertoire samples came only from after the peak T cell response. Only five to seven AZD1222 recipients tested seropositive at baseline. Spike-specific TCR breadth and depth rose after two AZD1222 doses.

This sequence joins TRBV6-2 or TRBV6-3 and TRBJ1-1; D is undetermined. This sequence was found in an adult who received the MenACWY meningococcal vaccine as a control. The source was peripheral blood, collected 28 days after the second dose of the MenACWY control vaccine. The CDR3 spells CASSYSRVNTEAFF. DNA for the CDR3: TGTGCCAGCAGTTACTCGCGGGTGAACACTGAAGCTTTCTTT.